This TCR beta chain was captured in a study of cytomegalovirus exposure and HLA in healthy donors. Study results and limitations: For cytomegalovirus status, the classifier reportedly gave diagnoses with high specificity and sensitivity. A link between a missense DCLRE1C variant and TCR beta V- and J-gene trimming emerged from a later analysis. Another analysis was done later, and it associated roughly 15,000 TCR beta sequences with HLA alleles at 0.05 false discovery rate.

V was shortened by 3 bases and J by 7 bases, with 16 bases between the two germline ends. CDR1 and CDR2 from the germline V gene are SGDLS and YYNGEE. The CDR3 is 15 amino acids. Of note for this clone: As yet, its antigen is unknown.

A multiplex PCR was run with 60 Vbeta primers and 13 Jbeta primers. TCRdb keeps only in-frame clones here, not all; method: immunoSEQ multiplex PCR. The table for this sample gives about 130,000 clones. The chain is built from TRBV9 and TRBJ2-2; a possible D gene is TRBD1 (5 bases). Sequences were obtained from PBMCs. This TCR was sampled from a woman between 40 and 55 years old in good health and CMV-seronegative. This CDR3 is CASSARTLLGGELFF. The CDR3 coding sequence is TGTGCCAGCAGCGCCCGGACACTTTTAGGCGGGGAGCTGTTTTTT.